This TCR beta chain emerged from a study of blood T cell repertoires in COVID-19. The CDR3 length is 12 residues. V lost 4 bases and J 8 bases, leaving 12 bases between the germline ends. The germline gives CDR1 SGHRS, CDR2 YFSETQ. Assignments of participants to cohorts depended upon their own reported clinical history. Contact with a PCR-confirmed or clinician-diagnosed COVID-19 case occurred within 2 weeks of entry. Generated by immunoSEQ multiplex PCR, the TCRdb table keeps only in-frame clones and is missing some. The table includes 360,000 or so clones, roughly 86% detected once. This rearrangement joins TRBV5-1 to TRBJ1-1; maybe TRBD1 (5 bases). The clonotype was recovered from a woman aged 25-40 years who had been exposed to COVID-19. What was sequenced was PBMCs or T cells enriched from blood (not recorded which). CDR3 coding DNA: TGCGCCAGCAGCCAGACAGAATACGAAGCTTTCTTT. This codes for CASSQTEYEAFF.